This section outlines one TCR beta chain sequence together with its context. Its antigen is unknown. The record originates from a study of post-analysis software for immune sequencing data. Study-wide background: Disease trajectories encompassed relapsing-remitting, secondary progressive and progressive-relapsing multiple sclerosis.

Incorporated into the TCR beta cDNA libraries were unique molecular identifiers, which served to reduce PCR and sequencing biases. The T cell input of about 0.9 to 10 million gave around 450,000 cDNA molecules. MiXCR was run by TCRdb on the PCR reads, yielding one entry per CDR3 protein. Among fewer than 850,000 distinct CDR3 sequences listed, just over 45% were seen once. Study-wide findings and caveats: Strong co-clustering by F measure was seen for same-batch samples. For normalized Chao1 diversity, multiple sclerosis patients scored significantly lower than controls did. Controls showed lower frequencies than patients for roughly five TRBV segments, and TRBV5-6, TRBV5-1 and TRBV20-1 were among these.

Per the germline V gene, CDR1 is MNHEY and CDR2 is SMNVEV (reference sequence). V was pared by 3 bases and J by 3 bases, with 7 bases between. CDR3 length: 13 amino acids. This TCR derives from a girl aged 5 to 17 with multiple sclerosis. Input material: blood. The genes are TRBV27 and TRBJ2-3; D ambiguous. The CDR3 protein is CASSFGWTDTQYF. Here the CDR3 DNA reads TGTGCCAGCAGTTTCGGGTGGACAGATACGCAGTATTTT.